This passage covers 5 T cell receptor beta chains from one sample sequenced in a study of early T cells in non-severe SARS-CoV-2 infection. TCRdb re-derived calls from the 5' RACE reads in MiXCR, one entry per CDR3 protein. The sample contains under 70,000 distinct CDR3 sequences, 11% of which appear only once. The sample was whole blood. These receptors were obtained from an adult who was a healthcare worker with PCR-confirmed SARS-CoV-2 infection or an uninfected control (not recorded which).

This clonotype was detected ten times or more. This CDR3 reads CASSQRGGRQETQYF. The CDR3 DNA reads TGTGCCAGCAGCCAGAGGGGGGGCAGACAAGAGACCCAGTACTTC. The chain couples TRBV3-1 to TRBJ2-5, with a weak D call TRBD2 (7 bases). This CDR3 is built from 15 residues. V was pared by 3 bases and J by 2 bases, with 13 bases between. Germline lookup yields CDR1 LGHDT and CDR2 YNNKEL (reference sequence).

The chain links TRBV2 to TRBJ2-1; D gene uncertain. V was clipped by 11 bases and J by 4 bases, with 6 bases between them. The germline CDR1 and CDR2 sequences are SNHLY and FYNNEI. The CDR3 has 10 residues. CDR3 loop: CAGQYNEQFF. DNA for the CDR3: TGTGCCGGCCAATACAATGAGCAGTTCTTC.

Many counts were recorded for this clonotype. CDR3 coding DNA: TGTGCCAGCAGCCAAGGATACCTGCTCCACGAGCAGTACTTC. Protein sequence: CASSQGYLLHEQYF. This chain uses TRBV3-1 with TRBJ2-7; D gene unclear. The germline V gene encodes CDR1 LGHDT and CDR2 YNNKEL (reference sequence). Between the trimmed V and J ends, which lost 1 base and 5 bases, there was a span of 12 bases. This CDR3 has 14 residues.

This rearrangement joins TRBV12-3 or TRBV12-4 to TRBJ2-1; TRBD2 aligns across 10 bases. The CDR3 is made up of 15 amino acids. With 2 bases clipped from V and 12 bases from J, the junction kept 10 bases outside the gene matches. The CDR3 bases are TGTGCCAGCAGTTTACCCGGGACTAGCGCCAGGGGGCAGTTCTTC. It translates to CASSLPGTSARGQFF.

In its sample, this clonotype was seen many times. This chain connects TRBV29-1 to TRBJ2-3; D call uncertain. Trimming took off 8 bases at V and 4 bases at J, with 10 bases between the two ends. The CDR3 covers 11 residues. The germline CDR1 and CDR2 sequences are SQVTM and ANQGSEA. CDR3 DNA: TGCAGCTACATTTACCCAGATACGCAGTATTTT. Residues: CSYIYPDTQYF.